A selection of T cell receptor beta chains follows, all from one sample in a study of control samples from healthy donors and cancer patients. Clones were sequenced by immunoSEQ multiplex PCR, and TCRdb holds only the in-frame ones, with some missing. This listing includes roughly 200,000 clones. Sequencing was performed on blood. The receptors derive from a woman between 25 and 40 years old in good health. CDR3s include the opening cysteine and the closing phenylalanine or tryptophan. A D gene is named only where the DNA matches it firmly.

J | V | D | DNA | CDR3
TRBJ1-4 | TRBV7-2 | NA | TGTGCCAGCAGCTTAGTAGGCCGAGTCGAAAAACTGTTTTTT | CASSLVGRVEKLFF
TRBJ2-2 | TRBV2 | NA | TGTGCCAGCAGTGAACGGGACCCGAACACCGGGGAGCTGTTTTTT | CASSERDPNTGELFF
TRBJ2-5 | TRBV3-1/TRBV3-2 | NA | TGTGCCAGCAGCCAAGACCTAGCTCGGGGGGCGGAGACCCAGTACTTC | CASSQDLARGAETQYF
TRBJ1-3 | TRBV15 | NA | TGTGCCACCAGCAGAGAATCCCCAGGGATCTCTGGAAACACCATATATTTT | CATSRESPGISGNTIYF
TRBJ2-7 | TRBV4-1 | NA | TGCGCCAGCAGCTCCCCCCTATTTTCCCAGGGGAACGAGCAGTACTTC | CASSSPLFSQGNEQYF
TRBJ1-5 | TRBV4-3 | NA | TGCGCCAGCAGCCAAGCCGAGAATCAGCCCCAGCATTTT | CASSQAENQPQHF
TRBJ2-7 | TRBV5-1 | NA | TGCGCCAGCAGCTTGGAAGGGGTCTCCTACGAGCAGTACTTC | CASSLEGVSYEQYF
TRBJ1-5 | TRBV19 | NA | TGTGCCAGTAGTATTTCTCTGGGTAGGGCTAGCAATCAGCCCCAGCATTTT | CASSISLGRASNQPQHF
TRBJ1-3 | TRBV7-9 | TRBD1 | TGTGCCAGCAGAACTGACAGGGATGGAAACACCATATATTTT | CASRTDRDGNTIYF
TRBJ1-1 | TRBV5-4 | NA | TGTGCCAGCAGCTTAGTTGATGTAGGCTTGAACACTGAAGCTTTCTTT | CASSLVDVGLNTEAFF
TRBJ2-7 | TRBV25-1 | TRBD2 | TGTGCCAGCACTCCACGGCGGGAGGATGGCGAGCAGTACTTC | CASTPRREDGEQYF
TRBJ2-5 | TRBV18 | TRBD1 | TGTGCCAGCTCACGACAGGGAATGGTGGAGACCCAGTACTTC | CASSRQGMVETQYF
TRBJ1-2 | TRBV28 | NA | TGTGCCAGCACGGGATTTGGCAGGCATAACTATGGCTACACCTTC | CASTGFGRHNYGYTF
TRBJ2-3 | TRBV19 | NA | TGTGCCAGTAGTATACGAAGGACAGATACGCAGTATTTT | CASSIRRTDTQYF
TRBJ2-5 | TRBV4-1 | NA | TGCGCCAGCAGTTCTCGACACTCGGAGACCCAGTACTTC | CASSSRHSETQYF
TRBJ2-5 | TRBV7-9 | NA | TGTGCCAGCATCCCCCTGACAGCCCAAGAGACCCAGTACTTC | CASIPLTAQETQYF
TRBJ1-1 | TRBV11-2 | NA | TGTGCCAGCAGCCGGGTCTCGAACACTGAAGCTTTCTTT | CASSRVSNTEAFF
TRBJ1-5 | TRBV5-6 | NA | TGTGCCAGCAGCCCTACAGGGTACAATCAGCCCCAGCATTTT | CASSPTGYNQPQHF
TRBJ1-4 | TRBV5-1 | TRBD1 | TGCGCCAGCAGCTTGGCCTCGAGGGACAGAAATGAAAAACTGTTTTTT | CASSLASRDRNEKLFF
TRBJ1-4 | TRBV6-6 | NA | TGTGCCAGCAGTACCGGACTTTCTAATGAAAAACTGTTTTTT | CASSTGLSNEKLFF
TRBJ2-7 | TRBV5-6 | NA | TGTGCCAGCAGCCTTGGACAGTACTACGAGCAGTACTTC | CASSLGQYYEQYF
TRBJ2-3 | TRBV5-1 | TRBD2 | TGCGCCAGCAGCTTGGAAGTCGGGGGGGTAGATACGCAGTATTTT | CASSLEVGGVDTQYF
TRBJ1-2 | TRBV5-6 | TRBD1 | TGTGCCAGCAGACAGGACAGGGGAGAACCTAACTATGGCTACACCTTC | CASRQDRGEPNYGYTF
TRBJ1-2 | TRBV6-5 | NA | TGTGCCAGCAGTTACCAAGAGGGGCCCTATGGCTACACCTTC | CASSYQEGPYGYTF
TRBJ1-6 | TRBV5-5 | NA | TGTGCCAGCAGCCTACAGGCGACCGGGGGGAATTCACCCCTCCACTTT | CASSLQATGGNSPLHF
TRBJ1-6 | TRBV18 | TRBD1 | TGTGCCAGCTCACCCCGGGACAGAGATTCACCCCTCCACTTT | CASSPRDRDSPLHF
TRBJ1-2 | TRBV7-9 | TRBD1 | TGTGCCAGCAGCTTAGGGACAGGGAGCTCTAACTATGGCTACACCTTC | CASSLGTGSSNYGYTF
TRBJ2-5 | TRBV11-2 | NA | TGTGCCAGCAGCTTTGGACGGGCCAACCAAGAGACCCAGTACTTC | CASSFGRANQETQYF
TRBJ1-2 | TRBV6-5 | NA | TGTGCCAGCAGTTATCACAGAATAGGTGGCTACACCTTC | CASSYHRIGGYTF
TRBJ2-1 | TRBV4-2 | TRBD1 | TGTGCCAGCAGCCGGGACAGGCCTCCTTACAATGAGCAGTTCTTC | CASSRDRPPYNEQFF
TRBJ2-3 | TRBV6-4 | NA | TGTGCCAGCAGTGACTCGAAGTCTAGCGCGCAGTATTTT | CASSDSKSSAQYF
TRBJ1-1 | TRBV11-2 | TRBD1 | TGTGCCAGCAGACAGGGACAGGGGGCTAAACGGGGGAACACTGAAGCTTTCTTT | CASRQGQGAKRGNTEAFF
TRBJ1-2 | TRBV28 | NA | TGTGCCAGCAGCCTATACCCAGTGGCCGCTAACTATGGCTACACCTTC | CASSLYPVAANYGYTF
TRBJ1-2 | TRBV6-1 | NA | TGTGCCAGCAGTGAAGGGGTAACGGTTGGCAAAGGCTACACCTTC | CASSEGVTVGKGYTF
TRBJ2-7 | TRBV4-1 | NA | TGCGCCAGCAGCCAAGGTCGGGCAGGGATGGGGGAGCAGTACTTC | CASSQGRAGMGEQYF
TRBJ1-2 | TRBV30 | NA | TGTGCCTGGAGTGTACAAAGTGGCTACACCTTC | CAWSVQSGYTF
TRBJ1-2 | TRBV12-3/TRBV12-4 | NA | TGTGCCAGCAGTCACAGGGTAACCTATGGCTACACCTTC | CASSHRVTYGYTF
TRBJ2-5 | TRBV5-1 | TRBD2 | TGCGCCAGCAGCTTACCTAGCGGGGGGGCTAGGCAAGAGACCCAGTACTTC | CASSLPSGGARQETQYF
TRBJ1-1 | TRBV6-6 | NA | TGTGCCAGCAGTTTCGACACTGAAGCTTTCTTT | CASSFDTEAFF
TRBJ1-4 | TRBV21-1 | NA | TGTGCCAGCAGCAGGACAGGGGCTGAAAAACTGTTTTTT | CASSRTGAEKLFF
TRBJ1-6 | TRBV6-5 | NA | TGTGCCAGCAGTTACTCCCATGGACCCCTCCACTTT | CASSYSHGPLHF
TRBJ2-7 | TRBV6-4 | NA | TGTGCCAGCAGACGACAGGCGAGCGAGCAGTACTTC | CASRRQASEQYF
TRBJ2-7 | TRBV13 | NA | TGTGCCAGCAGCCGTACTAGTCCCGAGCAGTACTTC | CASSRTSPEQYF
TRBJ1-1 | TRBV5-4 | NA | TGTGCCAGCAGTGTACTTAACACTGAAGCTTTCTTT | CASSVLNTEAFF
TRBJ1-2 | TRBV19 | NA | TGTGCCAGTAGTAGGACGGCCCCTAGCTATGGCTACACCTTC | CASSRTAPSYGYTF
TRBJ1-1 | TRBV18 | TRBD1 | TGTGCCAGCTCAGCACCCGGGACAGCCAACACTGAAGCTTTCTTT | CASSAPGTANTEAFF
TRBJ1-2 | TRBV6-5 | NA | TGTGCCAGCAGAGACGGACGGCTCTATGGCTACACCTTC | CASRDGRLYGYTF
TRBJ1-4 | TRBV7-9 | NA | TGTGCCAGCAGCCCTCCGGCCAAGGGGTTCACTGAAAAACTGTTTTTT | CASSPPAKGFTEKLFF
TRBJ1-4 | TRBV4-1 | NA | TGCGCCAGCAGCCAAGAGGGGCAGGGAGGATATGAAAAACTGTTTTTT | CASSQEGQGGYEKLFF
TRBJ2-6 | TRBV3-1/TRBV3-2 | NA | TGTGCCAGCAGCCAAACCTCTGGGGCCAACGTCCTGACTTTC | CASSQTSGANVLTF
TRBJ2-4 | TRBV28 | TRBD1 | TGTGCCAGCAGTCCCTGGACAGGGAAAGCCAAAAACATTCAGTACTTC | CASSPWTGKAKNIQYF
TRBJ1-1 | TRBV9 | TRBD1 | TGTGCCAGCAGCGTCTCCGCCGGGACAGGGGTCCTGAACACTGAAGCTTTCTTT | CASSVSAGTGVLNTEAFF
TRBJ2-1 | TRBV4-2 | TRBD2 | TGTGCCAGCAGCCAAGATACGGGGGGGGCGTCGAATGAGCAGTTCTTC | CASSQDTGGASNEQFF
TRBJ2-1 | TRBV5-4 | TRBD2 | TGTGCCAGCAGCTTGGTGGGCGGGGGGGCCTACAATGAGCAGTTCTTC | CASSLVGGGAYNEQFF
TRBJ2-1 | TRBV10-2 | NA | TGCGCCAGCAGATTTAACAATGAGCAGTTCTTC | CASRFNNEQFF
TRBJ2-1 | TRBV9 | TRBD2 | TGTGCCAGCAGCGTAGGTCTAGCGGGGGGCAGCTCCTACAATGAGCAGTTCTTC | CASSVGLAGGSSYNEQFF
TRBJ1-1 | TRBV11-3 | NA | TGTGCCAGCAGTTCCGGGCTCCTCGGAGAGTACACTGAAGCTTTCTTT | CASSSGLLGEYTEAFF
TRBJ2-1 | TRBV2 | TRBD1 | TGTGCCAGCCGTCGACAGGGGGCCTACAATGAGCAGTTCTTC | CASRRQGAYNEQFF
TRBJ2-1 | TRBV15 | NA | TGTGCCACCAGCAGAGATCGGCAGGTTAAACGCTCCTACAATGAGCAGTTCTTC | CATSRDRQVKRSYNEQFF